This T cell receptor beta chain was sequenced in a study of blood T cell repertoires in COVID-19. The protocol was immunoSEQ multiplex PCR, while the TCRdb copy is restricted to in-frame clones and leaves out a portion. Of 110,000 or so clones in the sample, about nine tenths were seen once. This CDR3 is built from 15 residues. Germline values: CDR1 SGHTA, CDR2 FQGNSA. The V gene lost 5 bases and the J gene lost 4 bases, with 15 bases spanning the gap. This clonotype originated in a human donor in a cohort sampled during active COVID-19. Sequencing input: peripheral blood. The V gene is TRBV7-2, the J gene TRBJ2-1; the D gene is possibly TRBD1 (6 bases). The CDR3 region has the DNA TGTGCCAGCAGCCAGAGGATGGGGGCGTACAATGAGCAGTTCTTC. This encodes CASSQRMGAYNEQFF.